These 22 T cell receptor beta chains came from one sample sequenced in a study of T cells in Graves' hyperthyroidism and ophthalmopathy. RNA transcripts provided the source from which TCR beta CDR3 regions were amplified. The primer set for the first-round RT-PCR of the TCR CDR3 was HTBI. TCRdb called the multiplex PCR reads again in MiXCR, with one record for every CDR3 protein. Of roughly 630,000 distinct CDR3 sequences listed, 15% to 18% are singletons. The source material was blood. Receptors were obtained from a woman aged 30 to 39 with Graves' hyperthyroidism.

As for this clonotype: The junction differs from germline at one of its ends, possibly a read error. The chain's CDR3 is CAGRYRRGVNTEAFF. The CDR3 DNA reads as TGTGCCGGCAGATACCGCAGGGGGGTGAACACTGAAGCTTTCTTT. The chain carries TRBV6-2 or TRBV6-3 and TRBJ1-1, with 7 positions matching TRBD1. The CDR3 runs 15 residues. The germline V gene encodes CDR1 MNHEY and CDR2 SVGEGT.

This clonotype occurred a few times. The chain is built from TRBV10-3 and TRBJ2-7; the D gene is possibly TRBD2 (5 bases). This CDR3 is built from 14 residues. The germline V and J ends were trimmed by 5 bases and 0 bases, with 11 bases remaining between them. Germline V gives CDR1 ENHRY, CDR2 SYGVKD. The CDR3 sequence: CAISPTGSSYEQYF. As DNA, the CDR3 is TGTGCCATCAGTCCGACGGGGAGCTCCTACGAGCAGTACTTC.

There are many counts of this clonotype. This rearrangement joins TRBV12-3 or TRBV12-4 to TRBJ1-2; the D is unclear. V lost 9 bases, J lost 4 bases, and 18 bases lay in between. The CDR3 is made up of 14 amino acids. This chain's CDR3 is CASSTLSGSYGYTF. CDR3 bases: TGTGCCAGTTCGACCCTCTCGGGCAGCTATGGCTACACCTTC.

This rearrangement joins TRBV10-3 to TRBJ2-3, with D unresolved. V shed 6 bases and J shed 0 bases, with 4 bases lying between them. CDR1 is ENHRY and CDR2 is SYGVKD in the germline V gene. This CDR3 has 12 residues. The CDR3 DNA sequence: TGTGCCATCAGAGGAAGCACAGATACGCAGTATTTT. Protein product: CAIRGSTDTQYF.

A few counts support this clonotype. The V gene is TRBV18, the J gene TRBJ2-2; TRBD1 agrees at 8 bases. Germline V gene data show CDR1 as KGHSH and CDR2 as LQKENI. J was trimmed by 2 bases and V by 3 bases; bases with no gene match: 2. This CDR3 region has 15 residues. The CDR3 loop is CASSPRGLNTGELFF. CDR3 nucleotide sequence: TGTGCCAGCTCACCCAGGGGGCTCAACACCGGGGAGCTGTTTTTT. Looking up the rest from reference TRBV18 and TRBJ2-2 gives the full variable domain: NAGVMQNPRHLVRRRGQEARLRCSPMKGHSHVYWYRQLPEEGLKFMVYLQKENIIDESGMPKERFSAEFPKEGPSILRIQQVVRGDSAAYFCASSPRGLNTGELFFGEGSRLTVL.

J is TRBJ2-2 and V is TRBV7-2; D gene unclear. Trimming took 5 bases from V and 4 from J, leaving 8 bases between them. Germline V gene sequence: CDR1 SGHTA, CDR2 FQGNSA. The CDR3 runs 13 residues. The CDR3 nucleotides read TGTGCCAGCAGCCATAAACCCACCGGGGAGCTGTTTTTT. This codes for CASSHKPTGELFF.

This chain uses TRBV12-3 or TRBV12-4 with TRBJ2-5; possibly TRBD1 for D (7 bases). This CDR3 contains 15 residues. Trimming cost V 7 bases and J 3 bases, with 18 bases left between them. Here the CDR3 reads CASIDAGGGEETQYF. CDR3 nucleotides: TGTGCCAGCATAGACGCAGGGGGAGGCGAAGAGACCCAGTACTTC.

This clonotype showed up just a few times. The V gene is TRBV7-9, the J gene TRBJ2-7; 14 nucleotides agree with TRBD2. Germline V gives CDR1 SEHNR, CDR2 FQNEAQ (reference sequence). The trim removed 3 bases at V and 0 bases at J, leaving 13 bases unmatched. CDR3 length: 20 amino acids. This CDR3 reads CASSLGGSGLAGVVSYEQYF. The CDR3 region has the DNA TGTGCCAGCAGCTTGGGGGGCTCGGGACTAGCGGGAGTCGTCTCCTACGAGCAGTACTTC.

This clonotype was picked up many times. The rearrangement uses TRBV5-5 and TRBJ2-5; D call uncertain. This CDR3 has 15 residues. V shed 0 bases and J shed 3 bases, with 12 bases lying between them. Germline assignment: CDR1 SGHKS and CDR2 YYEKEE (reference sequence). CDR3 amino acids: CASSLGPGSKETQYF. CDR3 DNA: TGTGCCAGCAGCTTGGGGCCCGGGTCAAAAGAGACCCAGTACTTC.

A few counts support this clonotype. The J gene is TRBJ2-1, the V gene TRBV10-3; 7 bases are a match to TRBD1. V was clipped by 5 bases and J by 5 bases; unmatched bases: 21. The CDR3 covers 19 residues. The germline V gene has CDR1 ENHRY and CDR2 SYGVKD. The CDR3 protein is CAISPRPSVLGQTDNEQFF. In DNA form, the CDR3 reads TGTGCCATCAGTCCCCGTCCCTCGGTTTTGGGACAGACCGACAATGAGCAGTTCTTC.

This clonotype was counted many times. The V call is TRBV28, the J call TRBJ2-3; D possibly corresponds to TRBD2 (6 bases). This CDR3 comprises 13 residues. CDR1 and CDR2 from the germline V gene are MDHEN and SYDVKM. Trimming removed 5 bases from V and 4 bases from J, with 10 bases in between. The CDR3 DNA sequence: TGTGCCAGCAGTAGCGGGTCGCCAGATACGCAGTATTTT. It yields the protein CASSSGSPDTQYF.

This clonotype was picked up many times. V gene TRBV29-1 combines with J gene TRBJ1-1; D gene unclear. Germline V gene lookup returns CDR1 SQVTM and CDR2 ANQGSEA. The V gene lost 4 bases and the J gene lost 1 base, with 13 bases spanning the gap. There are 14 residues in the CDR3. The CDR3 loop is CSVGNAEGNTEAFF. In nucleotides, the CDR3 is TGCAGCGTTGGGAATGCTGAAGGGAACACTGAAGCTTTCTTT. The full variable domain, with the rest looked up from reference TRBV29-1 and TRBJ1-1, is SAVISQKPSRDICQRGTSLTIQCQVDSQVTMMFWYRQQPGQSLTLIATANQGSEATYESGFVIDKFPISRPNLTFSTLTVSNMSPEDSSIYLCSVGNAEGNTEAFFGQGTRLTVV.

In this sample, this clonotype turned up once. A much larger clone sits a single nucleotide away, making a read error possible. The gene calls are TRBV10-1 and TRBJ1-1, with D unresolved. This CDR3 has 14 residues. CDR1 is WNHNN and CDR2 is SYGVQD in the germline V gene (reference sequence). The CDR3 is CASRTWGWNIEAFF. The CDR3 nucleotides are TGCGCCAGCAGGACGTGGGGTTGGAACATTGAAGCTTTCTTT.

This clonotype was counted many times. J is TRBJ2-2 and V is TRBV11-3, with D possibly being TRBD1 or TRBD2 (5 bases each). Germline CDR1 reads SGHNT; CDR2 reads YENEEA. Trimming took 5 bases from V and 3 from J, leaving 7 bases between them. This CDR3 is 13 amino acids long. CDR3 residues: CASSRDHTGELFF. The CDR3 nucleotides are TGTGCCAGCAGCCGGGACCACACCGGGGAGCTGTTTTTT.

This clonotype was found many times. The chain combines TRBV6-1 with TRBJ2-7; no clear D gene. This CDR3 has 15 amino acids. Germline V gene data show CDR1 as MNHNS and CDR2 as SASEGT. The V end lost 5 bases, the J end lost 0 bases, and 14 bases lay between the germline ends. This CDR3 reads CASSYEPRSSYEQYF. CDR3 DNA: TGTGCCAGCAGTTACGAGCCACGAAGCTCCTACGAGCAGTACTTC.

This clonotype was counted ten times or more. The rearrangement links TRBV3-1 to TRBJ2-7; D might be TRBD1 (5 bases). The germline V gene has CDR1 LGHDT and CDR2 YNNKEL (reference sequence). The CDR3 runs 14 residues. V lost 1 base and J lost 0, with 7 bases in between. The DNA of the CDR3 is TGTGCCAGCAGCCAAGCTAGGGGCTCCTACGAGCAGTACTTC. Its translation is CASSQARGSYEQYF.

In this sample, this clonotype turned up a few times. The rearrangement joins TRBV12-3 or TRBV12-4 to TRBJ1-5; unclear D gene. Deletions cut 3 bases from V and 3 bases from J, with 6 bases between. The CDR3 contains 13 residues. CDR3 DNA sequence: TGTGCCAGCAGTTTTACGGCCAATCAGCCCCAGCATTTT. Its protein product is CASSFTANQPQHF.

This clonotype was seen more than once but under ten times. CDR3 protein: CASSIPLAGVSEQFF. The CDR3 DNA follows: TGTGCCAGTAGTATCCCCCTAGCGGGAGTTAGTGAGCAGTTCTTC. V and J are TRBV19 and TRBJ2-1; 10 bases agree with TRBD2. V lost 3 bases, J lost 9 bases, and 8 bases stayed unmatched. CDR1 and CDR2 (germline): LNHDA, SQIVND (reference sequence). This CDR3 contains 15 residues.

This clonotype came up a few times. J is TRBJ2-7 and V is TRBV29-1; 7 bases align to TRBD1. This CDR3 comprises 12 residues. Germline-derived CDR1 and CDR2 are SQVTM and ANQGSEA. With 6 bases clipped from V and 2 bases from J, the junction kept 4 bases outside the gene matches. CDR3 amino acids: CSVQGQTYEQYF. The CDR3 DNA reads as TGCAGCGTCCAGGGACAGACCTACGAGCAGTACTTC.

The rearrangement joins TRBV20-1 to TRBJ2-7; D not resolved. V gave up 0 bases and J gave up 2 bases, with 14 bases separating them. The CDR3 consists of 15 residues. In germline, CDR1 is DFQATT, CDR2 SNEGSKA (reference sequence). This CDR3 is CSARDLQSPTYEQYF. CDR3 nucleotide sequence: TGCAGTGCTAGAGACTTGCAGTCACCAACCTACGAGCAGTACTTC.

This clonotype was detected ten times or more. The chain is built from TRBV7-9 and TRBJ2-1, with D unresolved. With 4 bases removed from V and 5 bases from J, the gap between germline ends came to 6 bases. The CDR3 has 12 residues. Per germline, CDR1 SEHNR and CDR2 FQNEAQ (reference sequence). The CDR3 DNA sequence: TGTGCCAGCAGCTACAGCGACAATGAGCAGTTCTTC. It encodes CASSYSDNEQFF.

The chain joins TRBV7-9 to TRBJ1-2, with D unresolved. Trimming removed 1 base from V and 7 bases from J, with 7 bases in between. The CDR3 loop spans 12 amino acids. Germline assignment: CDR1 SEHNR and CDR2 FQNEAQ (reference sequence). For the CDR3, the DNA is TGTGCCAGCAGCTTAGAGGCCCTTGGCTACACCTTC. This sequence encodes CASSLEALGYTF.